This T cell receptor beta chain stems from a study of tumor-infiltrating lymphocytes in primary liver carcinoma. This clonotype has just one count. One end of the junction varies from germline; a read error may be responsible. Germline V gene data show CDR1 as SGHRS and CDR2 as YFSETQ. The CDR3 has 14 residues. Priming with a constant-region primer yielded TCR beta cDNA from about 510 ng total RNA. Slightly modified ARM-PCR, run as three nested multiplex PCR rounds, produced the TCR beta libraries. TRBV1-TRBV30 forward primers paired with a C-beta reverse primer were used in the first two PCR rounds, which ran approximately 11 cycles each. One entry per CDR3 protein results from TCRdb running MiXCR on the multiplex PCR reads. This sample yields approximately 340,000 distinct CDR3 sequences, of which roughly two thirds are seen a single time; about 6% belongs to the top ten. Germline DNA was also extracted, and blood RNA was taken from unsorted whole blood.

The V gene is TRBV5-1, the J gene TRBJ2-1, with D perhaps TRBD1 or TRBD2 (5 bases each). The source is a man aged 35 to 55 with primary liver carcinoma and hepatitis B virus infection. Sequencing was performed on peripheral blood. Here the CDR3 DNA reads TGCGCCAGCAGCTTTGGGACCTCCTACAATGATCAGTTCTTC. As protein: CASSFGTSYNDQFF.